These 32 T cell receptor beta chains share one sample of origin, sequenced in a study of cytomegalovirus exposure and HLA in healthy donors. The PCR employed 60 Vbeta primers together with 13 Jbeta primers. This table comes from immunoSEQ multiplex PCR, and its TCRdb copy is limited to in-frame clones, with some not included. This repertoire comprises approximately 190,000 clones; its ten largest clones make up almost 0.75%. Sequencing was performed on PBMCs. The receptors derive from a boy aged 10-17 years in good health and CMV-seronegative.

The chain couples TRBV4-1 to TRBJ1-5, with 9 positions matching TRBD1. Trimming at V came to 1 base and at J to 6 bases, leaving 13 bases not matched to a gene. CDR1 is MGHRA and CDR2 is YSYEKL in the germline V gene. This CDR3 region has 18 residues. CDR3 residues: CASSQARIDRGFAQPQHF. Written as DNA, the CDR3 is TGCGCCAGCAGCCAAGCTCGGATTGACAGGGGGTTCGCTCAGCCCCAGCATTTT.

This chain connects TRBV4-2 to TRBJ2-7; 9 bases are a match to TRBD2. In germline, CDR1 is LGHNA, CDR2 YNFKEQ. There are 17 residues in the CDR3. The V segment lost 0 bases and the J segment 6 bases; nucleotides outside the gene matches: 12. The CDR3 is CASSQDQGGGALGEQYF. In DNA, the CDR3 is TGTGCCAGCAGCCAAGATCAGGGCGGGGGGGCCCTCGGCGAGCAGTACTTC.

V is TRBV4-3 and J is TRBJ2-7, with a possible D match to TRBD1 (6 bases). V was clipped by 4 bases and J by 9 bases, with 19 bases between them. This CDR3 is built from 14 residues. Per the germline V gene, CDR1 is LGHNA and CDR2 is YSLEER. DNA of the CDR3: TGCGCCAGCAGCCCTTCGGGGCTTAAGGACAGGCAGTACTTC. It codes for CASSPSGLKDRQYF.

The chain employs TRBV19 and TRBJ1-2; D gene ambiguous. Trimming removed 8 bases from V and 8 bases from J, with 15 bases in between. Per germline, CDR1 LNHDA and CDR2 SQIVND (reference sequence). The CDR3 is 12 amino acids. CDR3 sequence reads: CASLFPGGGYTF. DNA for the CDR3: TGTGCCAGTCTCTTTCCGGGAGGAGGCTACACCTTC.

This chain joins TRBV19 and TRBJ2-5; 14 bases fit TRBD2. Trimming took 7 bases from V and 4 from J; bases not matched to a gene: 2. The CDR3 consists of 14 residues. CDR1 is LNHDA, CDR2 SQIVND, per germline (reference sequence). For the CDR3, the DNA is TGTGCCAGTACCGGGACTAGCGGGGGAGAGACCCAGTACTTC. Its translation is CASTGTSGGETQYF.

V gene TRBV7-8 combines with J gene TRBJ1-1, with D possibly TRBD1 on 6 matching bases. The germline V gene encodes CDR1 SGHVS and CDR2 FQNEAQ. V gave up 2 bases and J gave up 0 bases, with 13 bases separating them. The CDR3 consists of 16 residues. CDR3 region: CASSLRWTAVNTEAFF. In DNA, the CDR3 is TGTGCCAGCAGCTTAAGGTGGACAGCCGTGAACACTGAAGCTTTCTTT.

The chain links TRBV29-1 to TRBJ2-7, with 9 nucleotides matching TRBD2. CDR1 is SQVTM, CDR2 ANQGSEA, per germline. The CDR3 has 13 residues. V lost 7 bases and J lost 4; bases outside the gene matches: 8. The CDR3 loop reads CSARSGGFYEQYF. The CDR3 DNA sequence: TGCAGCGCACGGAGCGGGGGGTTTTACGAGCAGTACTTC.

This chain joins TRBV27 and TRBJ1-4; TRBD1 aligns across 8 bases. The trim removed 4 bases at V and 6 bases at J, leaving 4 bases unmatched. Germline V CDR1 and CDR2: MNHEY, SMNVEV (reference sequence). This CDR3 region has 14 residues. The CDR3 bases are TGTGCCAGCAGTTCGGACAGGGATTATGAAAAACTGTTTTTT. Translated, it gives CASSSDRDYEKLFF.

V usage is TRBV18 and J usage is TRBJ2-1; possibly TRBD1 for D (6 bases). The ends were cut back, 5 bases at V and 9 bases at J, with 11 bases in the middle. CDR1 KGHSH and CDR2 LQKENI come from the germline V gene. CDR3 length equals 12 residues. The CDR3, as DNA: TGTGCCAGCTCAGATCAGGGGACTGAGCAGTTCTTC. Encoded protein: CASSDQGTEQFF. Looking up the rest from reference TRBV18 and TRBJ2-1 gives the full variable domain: NAGVMQNPRHLVRRRGQEARLRCSPMKGHSHVYWYRQLPEEGLKFMVYLQKENIIDESGMPKERFSAEFPKEGPSILRIQQVVRGDSAAYFCASSDQGTEQFFGPGTRLTVL.

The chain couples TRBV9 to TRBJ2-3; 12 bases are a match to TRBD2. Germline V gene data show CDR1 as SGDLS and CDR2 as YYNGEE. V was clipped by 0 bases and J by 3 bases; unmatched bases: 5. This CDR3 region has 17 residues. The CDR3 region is CASSVGLAGGPTDTQYF. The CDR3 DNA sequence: TGTGCCAGCAGCGTAGGGCTAGCGGGGGGGCCGACAGATACGCAGTATTTT.

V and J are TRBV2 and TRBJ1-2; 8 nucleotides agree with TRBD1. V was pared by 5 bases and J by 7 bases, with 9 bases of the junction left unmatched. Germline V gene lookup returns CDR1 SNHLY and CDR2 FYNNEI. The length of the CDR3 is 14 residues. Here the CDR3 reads CASSWDRFISGYTF. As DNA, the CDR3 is TGTGCCAGCAGTTGGGACAGGTTTATCTCTGGCTACACCTTC. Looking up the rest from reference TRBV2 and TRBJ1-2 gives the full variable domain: EPEVTQTPSHQVTQMGQEVILRCVPISNHLYFYWYRQILGQKVEFLVSFYNNEISEKSEIFDDQFSVERPDGSNFTLKIRSTKLEDSAMYFCASSWDRFISGYTFGSGTRLTVV.

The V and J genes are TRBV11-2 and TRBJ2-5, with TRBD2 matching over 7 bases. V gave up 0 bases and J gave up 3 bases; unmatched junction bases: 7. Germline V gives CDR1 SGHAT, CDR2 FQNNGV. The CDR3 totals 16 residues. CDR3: CASSLDLGSGKETQYF. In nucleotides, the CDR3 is TGTGCCAGCAGCTTAGATCTAGGCAGCGGGAAAGAGACCCAGTACTTC.

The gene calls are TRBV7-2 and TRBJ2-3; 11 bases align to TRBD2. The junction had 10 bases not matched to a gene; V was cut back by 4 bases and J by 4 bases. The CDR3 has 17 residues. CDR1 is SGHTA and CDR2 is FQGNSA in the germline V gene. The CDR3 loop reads CASSSDSGTSGADTQYF. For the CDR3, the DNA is TGTGCCAGCAGCTCCGATTCCGGGACTAGCGGCGCAGATACGCAGTATTTT.

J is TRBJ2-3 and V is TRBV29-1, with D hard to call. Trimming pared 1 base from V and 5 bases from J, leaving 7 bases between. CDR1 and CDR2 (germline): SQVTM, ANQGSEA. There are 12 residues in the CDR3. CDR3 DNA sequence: TGCAGCGTTGAAGGCCTGAGAGATACGCAGTATTTT. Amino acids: CSVEGLRDTQYF.

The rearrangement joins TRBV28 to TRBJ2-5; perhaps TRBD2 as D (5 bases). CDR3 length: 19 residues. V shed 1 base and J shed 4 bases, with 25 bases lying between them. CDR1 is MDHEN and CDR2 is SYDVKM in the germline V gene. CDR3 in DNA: TGTGCCAGCAGTTTATCAGGCGATCAGAGGGTGGGCCTCCCAGAGACCCAGTACTTC. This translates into CASSLSGDQRVGLPETQYF.

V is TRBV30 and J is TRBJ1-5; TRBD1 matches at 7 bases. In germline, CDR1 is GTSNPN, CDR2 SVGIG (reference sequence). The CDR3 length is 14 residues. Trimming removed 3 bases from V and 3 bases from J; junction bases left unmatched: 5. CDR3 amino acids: CAWRRQGFNQPQHF. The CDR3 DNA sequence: TGTGCCTGGAGGAGACAGGGTTTCAATCAGCCCCAGCATTTT.

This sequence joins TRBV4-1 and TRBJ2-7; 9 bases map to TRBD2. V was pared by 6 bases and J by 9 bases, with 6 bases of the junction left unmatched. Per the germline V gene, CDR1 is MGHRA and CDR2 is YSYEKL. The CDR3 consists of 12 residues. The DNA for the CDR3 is TGCGCCAGCAGTAGCGGGGGAGGCGGGCAGTACTTC. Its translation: CASSSGGGGQYF.

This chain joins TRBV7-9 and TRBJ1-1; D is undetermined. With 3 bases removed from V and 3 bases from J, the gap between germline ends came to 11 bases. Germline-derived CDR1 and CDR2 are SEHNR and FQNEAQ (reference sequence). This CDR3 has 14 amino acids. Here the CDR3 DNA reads TGTGCCAGCAGCTTGACTGCTCTGGACACTGAAGCTTTCTTT. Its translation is CASSLTALDTEAFF.

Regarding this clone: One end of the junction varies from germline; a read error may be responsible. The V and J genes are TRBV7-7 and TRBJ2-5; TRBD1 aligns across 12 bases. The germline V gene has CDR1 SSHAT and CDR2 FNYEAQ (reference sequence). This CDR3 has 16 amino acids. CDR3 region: CASSLEGQGARETQYF. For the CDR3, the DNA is TGTGCTAGCAGCTTAGAGGGACAGGGGGCGAGGGAGACCCAGTACTTC.

The CDR3 loop is CASSRRGGTEAFF. CDR3 sequence (DNA): TGTGCCAGCAGTCGGAGGGGGGGAACTGAAGCTTTCTTT. The chain employs TRBV5-4 and TRBJ1-1, with D maybe TRBD1 (6 bases). The V gene lost 5 bases and the J gene lost 5 bases, with 13 bases spanning the gap. Looked up from germline, CDR1 is SGHNT and CDR2 is YYREEE (reference sequence). The CDR3 totals 13 residues.

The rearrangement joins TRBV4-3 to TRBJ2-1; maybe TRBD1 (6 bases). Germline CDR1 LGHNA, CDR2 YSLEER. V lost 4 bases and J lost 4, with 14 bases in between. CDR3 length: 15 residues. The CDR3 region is CASSPDRSPYNEQFF. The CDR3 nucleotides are TGCGCCAGCAGCCCGGACAGAAGTCCTTACAATGAGCAGTTCTTC.

Here the CDR3 reads CASSLVGTSGGSSYNEQFF. The CDR3 coding sequence is TGTGCCAGCAGCTTAGTGGGGACTAGCGGGGGGAGCTCCTACAATGAGCAGTTCTTC. The rearrangement uses TRBV7-2 and TRBJ2-1; TRBD2 agrees at 15 bases. The germline V gene encodes CDR1 SGHTA and CDR2 FQGNSA. The trim removed 1 base at V and 0 bases at J, leaving 4 bases unmatched. The CDR3 runs 19 residues.

The CDR3 spells CASSVTGSSGNTIYF. CDR3 bases: TGTGCCAGCAGTGTAACGGGGAGCTCTGGAAACACCATATATTTT. The chain carries TRBV2 and TRBJ1-3; no clear D gene. V lost 4 bases, J lost 0 bases, and 10 bases lay in between. Germline assignment: CDR1 SNHLY and CDR2 FYNNEI. The CDR3 runs 15 residues.

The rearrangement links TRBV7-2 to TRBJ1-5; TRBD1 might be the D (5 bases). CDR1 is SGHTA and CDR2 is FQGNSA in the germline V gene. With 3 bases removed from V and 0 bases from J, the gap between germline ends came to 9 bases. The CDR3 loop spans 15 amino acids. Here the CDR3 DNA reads TGTGCCAGCAGCTTCGGACAAGATAGCAATCAGCCCCAGCATTTT. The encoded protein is CASSFGQDSNQPQHF.

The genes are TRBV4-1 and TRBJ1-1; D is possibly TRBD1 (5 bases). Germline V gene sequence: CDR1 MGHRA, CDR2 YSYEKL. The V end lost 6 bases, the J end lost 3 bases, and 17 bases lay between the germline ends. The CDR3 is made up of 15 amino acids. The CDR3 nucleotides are TGCGCCAGCAGTCCCCCGAGGAGGGGTGACACTGAAGCTTTCTTT. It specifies CASSPPRRGDTEAFF.

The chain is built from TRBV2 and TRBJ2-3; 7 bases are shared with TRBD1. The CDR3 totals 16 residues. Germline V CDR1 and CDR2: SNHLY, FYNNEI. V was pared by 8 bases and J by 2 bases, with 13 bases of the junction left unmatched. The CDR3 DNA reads TGTGCCAGCCAAAAGTCCTCAGGGGGTCACACAGATACGCAGTATTTT. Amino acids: CASQKSSGGHTDTQYF. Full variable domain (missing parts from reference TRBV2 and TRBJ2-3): EPEVTQTPSHQVTQMGQEVILRCVPISNHLYFYWYRQILGQKVEFLVSFYNNEISEKSEIFDDQFSVERPDGSNFTLKIRSTKLEDSAMYFCASQKSSGGHTDTQYFGPGTRLTVL.

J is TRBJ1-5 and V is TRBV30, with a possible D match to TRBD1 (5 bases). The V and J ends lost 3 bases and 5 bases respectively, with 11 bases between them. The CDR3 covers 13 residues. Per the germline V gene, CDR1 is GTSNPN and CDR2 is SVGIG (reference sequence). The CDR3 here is CAWSTGDDQPQHF. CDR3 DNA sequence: TGTGCCTGGAGCACAGGTGACGATCAGCCCCAGCATTTT.

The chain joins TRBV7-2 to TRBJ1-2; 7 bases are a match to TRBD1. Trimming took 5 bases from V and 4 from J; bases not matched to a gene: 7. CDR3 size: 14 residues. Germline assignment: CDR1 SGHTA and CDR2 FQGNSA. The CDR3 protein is CASSRPGQLYGYTF. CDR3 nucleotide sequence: TGTGCCAGCAGCCGTCCGGGACAGCTCTATGGCTACACCTTC.

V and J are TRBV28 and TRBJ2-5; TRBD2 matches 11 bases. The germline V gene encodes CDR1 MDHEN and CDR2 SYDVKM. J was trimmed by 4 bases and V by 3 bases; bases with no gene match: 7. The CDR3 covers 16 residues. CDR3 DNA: TGTGCCAGCAGTTTGGTAGCGGGGGGGCCGGGAGAGACCCAGTACTTC. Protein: CASSLVAGGPGETQYF.

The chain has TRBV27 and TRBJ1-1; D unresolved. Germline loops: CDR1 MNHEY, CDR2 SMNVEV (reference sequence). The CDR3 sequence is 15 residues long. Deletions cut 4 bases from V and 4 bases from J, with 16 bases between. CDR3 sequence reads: CASSYPSSGRTEAFF. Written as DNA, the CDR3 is TGTGCCAGCAGTTACCCGTCAAGTGGGCGCACTGAAGCTTTCTTT.

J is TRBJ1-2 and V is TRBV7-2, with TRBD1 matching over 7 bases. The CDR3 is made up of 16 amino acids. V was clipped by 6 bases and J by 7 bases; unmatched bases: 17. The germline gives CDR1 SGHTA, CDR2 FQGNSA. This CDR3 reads CASSGAGGRKGSGYTF. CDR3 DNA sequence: TGTGCCAGCAGTGGGGCAGGGGGACGAAAAGGGAGTGGCTACACCTTC.

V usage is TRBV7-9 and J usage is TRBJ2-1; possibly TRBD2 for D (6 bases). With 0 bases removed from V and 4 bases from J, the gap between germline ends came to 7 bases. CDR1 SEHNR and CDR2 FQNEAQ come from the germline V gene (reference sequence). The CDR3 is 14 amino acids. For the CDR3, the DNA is TGTGCCAGCAGCTTAGCGGGGGGTTACAATGAGCAGTTCTTC. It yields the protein CASSLAGGYNEQFF.